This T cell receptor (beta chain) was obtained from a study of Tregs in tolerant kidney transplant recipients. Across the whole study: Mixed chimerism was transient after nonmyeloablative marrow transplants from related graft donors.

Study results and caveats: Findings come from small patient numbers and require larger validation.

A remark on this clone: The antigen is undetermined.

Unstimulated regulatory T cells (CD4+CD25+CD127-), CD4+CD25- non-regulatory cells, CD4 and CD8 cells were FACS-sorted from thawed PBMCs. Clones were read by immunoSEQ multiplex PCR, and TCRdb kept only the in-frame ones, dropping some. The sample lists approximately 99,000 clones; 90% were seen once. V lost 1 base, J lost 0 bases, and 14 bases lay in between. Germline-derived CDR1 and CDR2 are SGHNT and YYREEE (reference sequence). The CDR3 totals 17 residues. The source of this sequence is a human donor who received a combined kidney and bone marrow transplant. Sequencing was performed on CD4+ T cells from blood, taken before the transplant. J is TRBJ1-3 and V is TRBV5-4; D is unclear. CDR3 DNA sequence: TGTGCCAGCAGCTTGAGTCGCCCGGGATACTCTGGAAACACCATATATTTT. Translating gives CASSLSRPGYSGNTIYF.